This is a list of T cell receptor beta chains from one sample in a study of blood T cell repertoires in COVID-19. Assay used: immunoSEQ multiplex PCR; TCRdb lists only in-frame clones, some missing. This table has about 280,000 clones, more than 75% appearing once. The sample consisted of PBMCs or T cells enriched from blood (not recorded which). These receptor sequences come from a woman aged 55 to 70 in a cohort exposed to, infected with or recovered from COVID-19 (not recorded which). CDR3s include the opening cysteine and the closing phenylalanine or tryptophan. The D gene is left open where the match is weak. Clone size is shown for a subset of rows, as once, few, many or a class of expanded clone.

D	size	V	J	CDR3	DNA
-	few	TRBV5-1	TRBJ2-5	CASRLVRGSETQYF	TGCGCCAGCAGGCTTGTTAGGGGGAGTGAGACCCAGTACTTC
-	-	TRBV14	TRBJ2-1	CASSREPGLSTAEQFF	TGTGCCAGCAGCCGTGAACCGGGACTGTCGACCGCTGAGCAGTTCTTC
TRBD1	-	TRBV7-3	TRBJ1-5	CAQDRADQPQHF	TGTGCCCAAGACAGGGCCGATCAGCCCCAGCATTTT
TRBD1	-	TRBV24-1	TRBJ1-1	CATSDFAGQGALFRNTEAFF	TGTGCCACCAGTGATTTTGCAGGACAGGGGGCCCTATTTAGGAACACTGAAGCTTTCTTT
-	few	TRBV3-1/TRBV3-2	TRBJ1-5	CASSQDASYQPQHF	TGTGCCAGCAGCCAAGATGCCAGTTATCAGCCCCAGCATTTT
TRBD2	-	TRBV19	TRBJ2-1	CASNTLAGGRNEQFF	TGTGCCAGTAACACTTTAGCGGGAGGGAGGAATGAGCAGTTCTTC
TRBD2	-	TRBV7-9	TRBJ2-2	CASSPPGLAGGRTGELFF	TGTGCCAGCAGCCCCCCGGGACTAGCGGGAGGAAGGACCGGGGAGCTGTTTTTT
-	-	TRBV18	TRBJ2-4	CASSLPDGSIQYF	TGTGCCAGCTCACTGCCCGACGGGTCCATTCAGTACTTC
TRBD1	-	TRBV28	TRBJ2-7	CASSQWTGGGYEQYF	TGTGCCAGCAGCCAATGGACAGGGGGAGGCTACGAGCAGTACTTC
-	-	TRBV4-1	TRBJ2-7	CASSQVYGPSSTYEQYF	TGCGCCAGCAGCCAAGTGTATGGTCCTAGCTCAACCTACGAGCAGTACTTC
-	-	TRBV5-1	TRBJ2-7	CASRARGAVTYEQYF	TGCGCCAGCAGGGCCAGGGGGGCGGTCACCTACGAGCAGTACTTC
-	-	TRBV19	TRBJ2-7	CASRPEVADPYEQYF	TGTGCCAGCCGTCCCGAGGTAGCGGACCCCTACGAGCAGTACTTC
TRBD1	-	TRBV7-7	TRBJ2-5	CASSPTGANQETQYF	TGTGCTAGCAGCCCGACAGGGGCCAACCAAGAGACCCAGTACTTC
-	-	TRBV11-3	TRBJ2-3	CASSQSRAAHHSTDTQYF	TGTGCCAGCAGCCAATCCAGGGCAGCGCACCATAGCACAGATACGCAGTATTTT
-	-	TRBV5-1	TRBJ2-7	CASSFMESSYEQYF	TGCGCCAGCAGCTTCATGGAGAGCTCCTACGAGCAGTACTTC
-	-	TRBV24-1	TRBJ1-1	CATSDLWEGAFF	TGTGCCACCAGTGATTTGTGGGAGGGAGCTTTCTTT
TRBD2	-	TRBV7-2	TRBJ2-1	CASSPLAGEVYNEQFF	TGTGCCAGCAGCCCACTAGCGGGAGAGGTCTACAATGAGCAGTTCTTC
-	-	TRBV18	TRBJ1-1	CASSPVGNKGTEAFF	TGTGCCAGCTCACCAGTGGGCAATAAGGGGACTGAAGCTTTCTTT
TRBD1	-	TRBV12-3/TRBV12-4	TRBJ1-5	CASNNRGAQPQHF	TGTGCCAGCAATAACAGGGGGGCTCAGCCCCAGCATTTT
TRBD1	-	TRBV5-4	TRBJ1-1	CASSSRQTGISTEAFF	TGTGCCAGCAGCTCGCGACAGACAGGGATCAGCACTGAAGCTTTCTTT
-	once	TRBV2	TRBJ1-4	CAGGRNLVEKLFF	TGTGCAGGTGGGAGGAACCTCGTTGAAAAACTGTTTTTT
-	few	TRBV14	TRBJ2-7	CASSATSTAAGQYF	TGTGCCAGCAGCGCGACCTCGACGGCGGCCGGGCAGTACTTC
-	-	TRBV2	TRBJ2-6	CASSASSGANVLTF	TGTGCCAGCAGTGCCAGCTCTGGGGCCAACGTCCTGACTTTC
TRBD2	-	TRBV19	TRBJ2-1	CASSTGLAGNEQFF	TGTGCCAGTAGTACGGGACTAGCGGGTAATGAGCAGTTCTTC
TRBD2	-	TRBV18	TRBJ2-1	CASSPRTSGEYNEQFF	TGTGCCAGCTCACCGCGGACTAGCGGGGAATACAATGAGCAGTTCTTC
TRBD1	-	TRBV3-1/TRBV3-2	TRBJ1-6	CASSGDRGYNSPLHF	TGTGCCAGCAGCGGGGACAGAGGATATAATTCACCCCTCCACTTT
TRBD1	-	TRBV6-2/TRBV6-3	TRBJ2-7	CASSPSGTGDYEQYF	TGTGCCAGCAGTCCCTCCGGGACAGGGGATTACGAGCAGTACTTC
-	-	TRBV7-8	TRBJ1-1	CASSLAGGSNTEAFF	TGTGCCAGCAGCTTAGCTGGGGGCTCCAACACTGAAGCTTTCTTT
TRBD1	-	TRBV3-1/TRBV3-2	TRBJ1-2	CASSQGDRQGYGYTF	TGTGCCAGCAGCCAAGGGGACAGGCAGGGCTATGGCTACACCTTC
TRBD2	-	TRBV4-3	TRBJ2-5	CASSQGEGRRETQYF	TGCGCCAGCAGCCAAGGGGAGGGTAGAAGGGAGACCCAGTACTTC
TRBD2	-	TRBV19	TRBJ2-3	CASSRSKREGTDTQYF	TGTGCCAGTAGTAGATCTAAGCGGGAGGGGACAGATACGCAGTATTTT
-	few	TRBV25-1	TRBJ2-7	CASSERGEQYF	TGTGCCAGCAGTGAAAGAGGAGAGCAGTACTTC
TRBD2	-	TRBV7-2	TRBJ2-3	CASSLAAVAGRDTQYF	TGTGCCAGCAGCTTAGCAGCGGTAGCGGGAAGGGATACGCAGTATTTT
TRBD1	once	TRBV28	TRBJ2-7	CASRSGTGFFYEQYF	TGTGCCAGCAGGTCCGGGACAGGGTTTTTTTACGAGCAGTACTTC
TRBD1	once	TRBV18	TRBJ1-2	CASSPPDRAYGYTF	TGTGCCAGCTCACCCCCGGACAGGGCCTATGGCTACACCTTC
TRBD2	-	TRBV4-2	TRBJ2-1	CASSQDIAGEGHEQFF	TGTGCCAGCAGCCAAGACATAGCGGGAGAAGGTCATGAGCAGTTCTTC
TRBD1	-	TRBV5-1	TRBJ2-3	CASSLVQGTDTQYF	TGCGCCAGCAGCTTGGTACAGGGGACAGATACGCAGTATTTT
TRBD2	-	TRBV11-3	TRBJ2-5	CASSPAGRGSGTQYF	TGTGCCAGCAGCCCGGCCGGGCGGGGGTCGGGGACCCAGTACTTC
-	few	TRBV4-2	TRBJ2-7	CASSQSSRDSYEQYF	TGTGCCAGCAGCCAATCCTCGAGGGACTCCTACGAGCAGTACTTC
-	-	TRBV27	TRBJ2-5	CASSTGETQYF	TGTGCCAGCAGTACAGGAGAGACCCAGTACTTC
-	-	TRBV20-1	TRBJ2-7	CSSGDSYEQYF	TGCAGTTCAGGTGATTCCTACGAGCAGTACTTC
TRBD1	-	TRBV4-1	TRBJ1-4	CASSQTGVTNEKLFF	TGCGCCAGCAGCCAGACAGGGGTAACTAATGAAAAACTGTTTTTT
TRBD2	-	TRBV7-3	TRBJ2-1	CASSSPGLAGGSSYNEQFF	TGTGCCAGCAGCTCCCCGGGACTAGCGGGAGGTAGCTCCTACAATGAGCAGTTCTTC
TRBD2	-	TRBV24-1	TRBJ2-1	CATSDAGTSGRSSYNEQFF	TGTGCCACCAGTGATGCCGGGACTAGCGGGAGAAGCTCCTACAATGAGCAGTTCTTC
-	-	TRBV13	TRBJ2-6	CASSLGGSSGANVLTF	TGTGCCAGCAGCTTAGGGGGGAGCTCTGGGGCCAACGTCCTGACTTTC
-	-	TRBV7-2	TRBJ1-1	CASTLGGAPRTTEAFF	TGTGCCAGCACCCTAGGGGGGGCCCCACGAACCACTGAAGCTTTCTTT
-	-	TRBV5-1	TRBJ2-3	CASSPRGGSGDTQYF	TGCGCCAGCAGCCCCCGTGGAGGGTCGGGAGATACGCAGTATTTT
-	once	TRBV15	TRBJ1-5	CATSRGGVGQPQHF	TGTGCCACCAGCAGGGGGGGAGTCGGTCAGCCCCAGCATTTT
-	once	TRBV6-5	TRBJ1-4	CASSRDIATNEKLFF	TGTGCCAGCAGCCGGGACATTGCAACTAATGAAAAACTGTTTTTT
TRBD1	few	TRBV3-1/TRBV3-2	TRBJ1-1	CASSRTGNTEAFF	TGTGCCAGCAGTAGGACAGGGAACACTGAAGCTTTCTTT
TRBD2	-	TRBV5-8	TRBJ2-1	CASSRSRTSGIINEQFF	TGTGCCAGCAGCCGATCCCGGACTAGCGGGATTATCAATGAGCAGTTCTTC
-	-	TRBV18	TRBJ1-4	CASSPVATNEKLFF	TGTGCCAGCTCACCCGTTGCAACTAATGAAAAACTGTTTTTT
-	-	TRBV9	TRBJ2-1	CASSVAPEDGWQFF	TGTGCCAGCAGCGTAGCGCCTGAAGATGGCTGGCAGTTCTTC
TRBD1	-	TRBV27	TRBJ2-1	CASSLSLTGDNEQFF	TGTGCCAGCAGTTTATCTTTGACAGGGGACAATGAGCAGTTCTTC
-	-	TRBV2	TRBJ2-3	CASTRGGTRGDTQYF	TGTGCCAGCACCCGAGGTGGGACAAGAGGGGATACGCAGTATTTT